These 26 T cell receptor beta chains share one sample of origin, sequenced in a study of siplizumab effects on memory and regulatory T cells. The assay was immunoSEQ multiplex PCR, and TCRdb's table has in-frame clones only and misses some. The table lists 70,000 to 90,000 clones, 93% of them singletons, with over 4% in the top ten. Sequenced material: CD8+ T cells sorted from blood. The source of these receptors is a human donor in good health.

The chain joins TRBV4-1 to TRBJ1-1, with unresolved D. The CDR3 contains 14 residues. Trimming shortened V by 6 bases and J by 1 base, and 12 bases separated the two germline ends. Germline V lookup: CDR1 MGHRA, CDR2 YSYEKL. CDR3 DNA sequence: TGCGCCAGCAGGGTCGTCGGGGAGAACACTGAAGCTTTCTTT. Translating gives CASRVVGENTEAFF.

The V gene is TRBV25-1, the J gene TRBJ1-3; weak D call: TRBD1 (5 bases). Trimming removed 3 bases at V and 0 bases at J, with 12 bases between. Germline V CDR1 and CDR2: MGHDK, SYGVNS. The CDR3 spans 16 residues. Written as DNA, the CDR3 is TGTGCCAGCAGTGAGGTGACAGTCCGCTCTGGAAACACCATATATTTT. Its translation is CASSEVTVRSGNTIYF.

The chain employs TRBV7-9 and TRBJ1-2; 7 bases line up with TRBD1. The germline gives CDR1 SEHNR, CDR2 FQNEAQ (reference sequence). The CDR3 runs to 15 residues. Losses at the gene ends were 5 bases for V and 5 bases for J; bases not matched to a gene: 11. For the CDR3, the DNA is TGTGCCAGCAGCACCCCCCCTGGACAGGAGTATGGCTACACCTTC. It yields the protein CASSTPPGQEYGYTF.

V and J are TRBV5-3 and TRBJ2-7; 8 bases fit TRBD2. TRBV5-3 is an ORF; its function is uncertain. The V segment lost 4 bases and the J segment 3 bases; nucleotides outside the gene matches: 15. This CDR3 comprises 17 residues. This chain's CDR3 is CARSLARGGLHDYEQYF. As DNA, the CDR3 is TGTGCCAGAAGCCTGGCCCGGGGGGGCCTGCACGACTACGAGCAGTACTTC.

The chain has TRBV9 and TRBJ2-5, with no clear D. Trimming stripped 3 bases from V and 5 bases from J, with 11 bases between. Looked up from germline, CDR1 is SGDLS and CDR2 is YYNGEE. The CDR3 totals 13 residues. In DNA, the CDR3 is TGTGCCAGCAGCGCGGACGCGCTGGAGACCCAGTACTTC. Translating it yields CASSADALETQYF.

The chain recombines TRBV4-1 with TRBJ2-7, with 8 bases fitting TRBD2. V was clipped by 4 bases and J by 0 bases; unmatched bases: 11. The germline gives CDR1 MGHRA, CDR2 YSYEKL. The CDR3 extends over 17 amino acids. This CDR3 reads CASSPSRGGALSYEQYF. The CDR3 nucleotides read TGCGCCAGCAGCCCATCCCGGGGGGGGGCGCTCTCCTACGAGCAGTACTTC.

This chain connects TRBV28 to TRBJ2-3; TRBD2 matches 9 bases. Germline CDR1 is MDHEN and CDR2 is SYDVKM. The CDR3 contains 14 residues. After removal of 7 bases from V and 4 bases from J, the junction contained 6 bases not matched to a gene. The CDR3 spells CASTERGVADTQYF. The DNA of the CDR3 is TGTGCCAGCACAGAGCGGGGGGTTGCAGATACGCAGTATTTT.

The chain has TRBV5-6 and TRBJ2-7; D gene uncertain. The CDR3 sequence is 12 residues long. CDR1 is SGHDT, CDR2 YYEEEE, per germline. Trimming removed 0 bases from V and 5 bases from J, with 6 bases in between. Written as DNA, the CDR3 is TGTGCCAGCAGCTTGGTCCTCCACGAGCAGTACTTC. Translated: CASSLVLHEQYF.

The chain uses TRBV6-6 and TRBJ2-7; unclear D gene. The germline V gene encodes CDR1 MNHNY and CDR2 SVGAGI (reference sequence). There are 15 residues in the CDR3. V lost 6 bases and J lost 6, with 21 bases in between. CDR3 coding DNA: TGTGCCAGCAGAGACGTCGATAACCCCCATGGCGAGCAGTACTTC. This codes for CASRDVDNPHGEQYF.

Regarding this clone: The identical CDR3 is also encoded by other nucleotide sequences in the sample. The chain joins TRBV9 to TRBJ2-1, with D unresolved. Germline CDR1 reads SGDLS; CDR2 reads YYNGEE. The CDR3 is 11 residues long. Trimming cost V 0 bases and J 6 bases, with 1 base left between them. The CDR3 DNA reads as TGTGCCAGCAGCGTAGCCAATGAGCAGTTCTTC. Its protein is CASSVANEQFF.

The CDR3 nucleotides read TGTGCCAGCAGCTTACGACCGGGACAGAGCGAGCCCTACAATGAGCAGTTCTTC. Protein product: CASSLRPGQSEPYNEQFF. The chain employs TRBV7-9 and TRBJ2-1, with TRBD1 identical over 7 bases. Germline lookup yields CDR1 SEHNR and CDR2 FQNEAQ (reference sequence). This CDR3 region has 18 residues. Germline trimming cut 2 bases from V and 2 bases from J; bases unmatched to any gene: 12.

The V gene is TRBV9, the J gene TRBJ1-1; D is possibly TRBD1 (5 bases). The CDR3 runs 15 residues. V was trimmed by 0 bases and J by 5 bases, leaving 14 bases between them. CDR1 and CDR2 (germline): SGDLS, YYNGEE. CDR3 sequence: CASSVDGGAGTEAFF. CDR3 coding DNA: TGTGCCAGCAGCGTAGACGGGGGAGCGGGTACTGAAGCTTTCTTT.

The chain recombines TRBV2 with TRBJ2-1; a possible D gene is TRBD2 (7 bases). Trimming shortened V by 0 bases and J by 2 bases, and 11 bases separated the two germline ends. This CDR3 is built from 16 residues. Germline V lookup: CDR1 SNHLY, CDR2 FYNNEI. The CDR3 here is CASSEAMGGPYNEQFF. CDR3 nucleotide sequence: TGTGCCAGCAGTGAAGCGATGGGGGGGCCCTACAATGAGCAGTTCTTC.

The chain combines TRBV28 with TRBJ2-1, with 11 nucleotides matching TRBD2. Germline V gene data show CDR1 as MDHEN and CDR2 as SYDVKM. The CDR3 is 14 residues long. J lost 15 bases, V lost 4 bases, and 11 bases had no gene match. The CDR3 DNA follows: TGTGCCAGCAGTTCTAGCGGGGGGCCCGGTACTCTGTTCTTC. Translating it yields CASSSSGGPGTLFF.

This chain connects TRBV7-3 to TRBJ1-5, with D unclear. The CDR3 has 13 residues. Germline V gene lookup returns CDR1 SGHTA and CDR2 FQGTGA. V lost 2 bases and J lost 6, with 8 bases in between. The CDR3 sequence is CASSLELGQPQHF. The CDR3 nucleotides are TGTGCCAGCAGCTTAGAATTAGGTCAGCCCCAGCATTTT.

The chain combines TRBV9 with TRBJ2-1; 8 bases are a match to TRBD2. The V and J ends lost 0 bases and 4 bases, in that order; junction bases with no gene match: 6. The germline V gene encodes CDR1 SGDLS and CDR2 YYNGEE. The CDR3 is 16 residues long. CDR3 bases: TGTGCCAGCAGCGTAGCGTCGCGGGGGGCTTACAATGAGCAGTTCTTC. As protein: CASSVASRGAYNEQFF.

Concerning this clone itself: The same CDR3 also results from other DNA sequences found in this sample. The J gene is TRBJ2-7, the V gene TRBV19; possibly TRBD2 for D (7 bases). The CDR3 is 14 amino acids. CDR1 LNHDA and CDR2 SQIVND come from the germline V gene (reference sequence). Trimming removed 10 bases at V and 6 bases at J, with 22 bases between. The DNA for the CDR3 is TGTGCCACCCGAACCGGGACGGGGGGCATCGAGCAGTACTTC. This sequence encodes CATRTGTGGIEQYF.

The rearrangement joins TRBV11-2 to TRBJ1-6, with TRBD1 as a possible D gene (6 bases). From germline, CDR1 is SGHAT and CDR2 FQNNGV. Trimming removed 0 bases from V and 12 bases from J, with 6 bases in between. The length of the CDR3 is 12 residues. The CDR3 sequence is CASSLEGQPLHF. As DNA, the CDR3 is TGTGCCAGCAGCTTAGAGGGACAACCCCTCCACTTT.

CDR3 nucleotides: TGTGCCAGCAGCGGGGGGTATGATACGCAGTATTTT. Protein sequence: CASSGGYDTQYF. The chain links TRBV9 to TRBJ2-3; D is tentatively TRBD1 or TRBD2 (5 bases each). The CDR3 has 12 amino acids. The germline gives CDR1 SGDLS, CDR2 YYNGEE. Trimming left V 3 bases short and J 6 bases short, with 8 bases between.

V is TRBV4-1 and J is TRBJ1-6; no reliable D call. The germline V gene has CDR1 MGHRA and CDR2 YSYEKL. The V end lost 0 bases, the J end lost 8 bases, and 17 bases lay between the germline ends. CDR3 length: 17 amino acids. Written as DNA, the CDR3 is TGCGCCAGCAGCCAAGATTGGGGTCTCTTAGATTATTCACCCCTCCACTTT. It codes for CASSQDWGLLDYSPLHF.

This chain uses TRBV18 with TRBJ1-6; TRBD1 matches at 8 bases. This CDR3 contains 15 residues. Germline V gives CDR1 KGHSH, CDR2 LQKENI. V gave up 3 bases and J gave up 7 bases; unmatched junction bases: 5. This CDR3 reads CASSPGTGSNSPLHF. In nucleotides, the CDR3 is TGTGCCAGCTCACCGGGGACAGGTTCCAATTCACCCCTCCACTTT.

V gene TRBV30 combines with J gene TRBJ1-4, with 9 bases lining up with TRBD1. This CDR3 is 15 amino acids long. The germline V gene encodes CDR1 GTSNPN and CDR2 SVGIG (reference sequence). J was trimmed by 3 bases and V by 2 bases; bases with no gene match: 4. The CDR3 nucleotides are TGTGCCTGGAGTTCCGGGACAGGGTCTAATGAAAAACTGTTTTTT. As protein: CAWSSGTGSNEKLFF.

V and J are TRBV7-9 and TRBJ2-1; no clear D gene. The germline gives CDR1 SEHNR, CDR2 FQNEAQ (reference sequence). The CDR3 has 13 amino acids. V was cut by 1 base and J by 5 bases, with 6 bases left in between. CDR3 bases: TGTGCCAGCAGCTTAGAGGTGGACAATGAGCAGTTCTTC. Protein: CASSLEVDNEQFF.

With regard to this clone: The sample carries other DNA sequences with the same CDR3. This sequence joins TRBV6-4 and TRBJ1-1, with a possible D match to TRBD1 (5 bases). This CDR3 region has 14 residues. Trimming took off 2 bases at V and 5 bases at J, with 12 bases between the two ends. CDR1 and CDR2 from the germline V gene are MRHNA and SNTAGT. The CDR3 loop reads CASSDGTGGTEAFF. In DNA, the CDR3 is TGTGCCAGCAGTGACGGGACGGGAGGGACTGAAGCTTTCTTT.

The genes are TRBV7-6 and TRBJ2-1; 11 bases are a match to TRBD2. With 5 bases clipped from V and 7 bases from J, the junction kept 10 bases outside the gene matches. The CDR3 is 16 residues long. CDR1 and CDR2 from the germline V gene are SGHVS and FNYEAQ. The CDR3 coding sequence is TGTGCCAGCAGCCTTACTAGCGGGGGCCCCGGAAATGAGCAGTTCTTC. It encodes CASSLTSGGPGNEQFF.

The V gene is TRBV30, the J gene TRBJ2-3; no clear D gene. CDR1 GTSNPN and CDR2 SVGIG come from the germline V gene (reference sequence). This CDR3 is built from 12 residues. Trimming took off 0 bases at V and 8 bases at J, with 9 bases between the two ends. The CDR3, as DNA: TGTGCCTGGAGTGTATTAACCGGTACGCAGTATTTT. It codes for CAWSVLTGTQYF.